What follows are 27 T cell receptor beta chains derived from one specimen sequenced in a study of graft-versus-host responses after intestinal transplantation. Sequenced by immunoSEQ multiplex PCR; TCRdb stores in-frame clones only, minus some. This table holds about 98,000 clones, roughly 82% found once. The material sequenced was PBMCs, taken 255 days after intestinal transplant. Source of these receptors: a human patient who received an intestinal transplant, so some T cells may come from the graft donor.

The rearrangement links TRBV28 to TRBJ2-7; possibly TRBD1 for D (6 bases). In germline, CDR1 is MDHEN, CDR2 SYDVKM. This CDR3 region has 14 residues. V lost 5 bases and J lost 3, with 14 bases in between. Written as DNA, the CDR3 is TGTGCCAGCAGTCCCCCCAGGGGTAGCTACGAGCAGTACGTC. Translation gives CASSPPRGSYEQYV.

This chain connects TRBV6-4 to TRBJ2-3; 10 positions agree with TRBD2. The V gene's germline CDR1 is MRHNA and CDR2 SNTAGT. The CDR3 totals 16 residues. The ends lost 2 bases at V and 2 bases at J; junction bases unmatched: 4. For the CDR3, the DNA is TGTGCCAGCAGTGACGGGACTAGCGATTCCACAGATACGCAGTATTTT. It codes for CASSDGTSDSTDTQYF.

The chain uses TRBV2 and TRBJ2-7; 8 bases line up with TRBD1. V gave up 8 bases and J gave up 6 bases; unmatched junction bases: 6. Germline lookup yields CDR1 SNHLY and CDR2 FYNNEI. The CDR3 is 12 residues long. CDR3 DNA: TGTGCCAGCCGGACAGGGTTGGGCGAGCAGTACGTC. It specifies CASRTGLGEQYV.

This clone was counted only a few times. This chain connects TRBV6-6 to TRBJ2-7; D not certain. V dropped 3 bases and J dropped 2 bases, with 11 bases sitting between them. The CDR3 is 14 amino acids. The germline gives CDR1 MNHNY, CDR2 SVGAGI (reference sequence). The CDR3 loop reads CASSYTGPTYEQYF. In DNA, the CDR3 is TGTGCCAGCAGTTATACCGGGCCGACCTACGAGCAGTACTTC.

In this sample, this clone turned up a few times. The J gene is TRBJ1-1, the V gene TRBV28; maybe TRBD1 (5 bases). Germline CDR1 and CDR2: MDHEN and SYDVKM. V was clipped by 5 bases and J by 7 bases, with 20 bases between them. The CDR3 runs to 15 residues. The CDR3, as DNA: TGTGCCAGCAGTCCGAACCTGGGGGGACTATATGAAGCTTTCTTT. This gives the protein CASSPNLGGLYEAFF.

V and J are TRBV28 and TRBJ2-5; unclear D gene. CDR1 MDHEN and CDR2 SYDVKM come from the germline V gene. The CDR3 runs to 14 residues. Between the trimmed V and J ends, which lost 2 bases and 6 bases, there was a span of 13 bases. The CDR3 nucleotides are TGTGCCAGCAGTTTACCAGTTGCGGTAAAGACCCAGTACTTC. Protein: CASSLPVAVKTQYF.

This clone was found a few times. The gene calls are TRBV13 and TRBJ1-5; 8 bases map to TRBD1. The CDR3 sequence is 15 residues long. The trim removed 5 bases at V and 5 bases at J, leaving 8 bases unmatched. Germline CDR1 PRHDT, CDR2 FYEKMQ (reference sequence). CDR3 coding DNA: TGTGCCAGCAGCACGGACAGGGAGTTACATCAGCCCCAGCATTTT. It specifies CASSTDRELHQPQHF.

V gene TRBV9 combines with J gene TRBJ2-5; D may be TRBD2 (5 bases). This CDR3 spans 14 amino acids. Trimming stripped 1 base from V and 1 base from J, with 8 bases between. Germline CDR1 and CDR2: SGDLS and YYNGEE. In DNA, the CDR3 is TGTGCCAGCAGCGTAAGCGGATCCCAAGAGACCCAGTACTTC. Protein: CASSVSGSQETQYF.

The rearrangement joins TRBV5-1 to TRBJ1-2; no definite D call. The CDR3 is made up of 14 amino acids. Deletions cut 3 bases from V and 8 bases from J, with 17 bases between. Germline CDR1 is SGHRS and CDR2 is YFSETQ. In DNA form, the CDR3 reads TGCGCCAGCAGCTGGCAGGATGCAAGTATAGGCTACACCTTC. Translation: CASSWQDASIGYTF.

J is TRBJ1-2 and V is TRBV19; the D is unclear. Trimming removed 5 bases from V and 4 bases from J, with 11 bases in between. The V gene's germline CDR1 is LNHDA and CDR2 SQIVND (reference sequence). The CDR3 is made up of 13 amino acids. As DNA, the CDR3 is TGTGCCAGTAGTTCCCACGACCCCTATGGCTACACCTTC. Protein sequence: CASSSHDPYGYTF.

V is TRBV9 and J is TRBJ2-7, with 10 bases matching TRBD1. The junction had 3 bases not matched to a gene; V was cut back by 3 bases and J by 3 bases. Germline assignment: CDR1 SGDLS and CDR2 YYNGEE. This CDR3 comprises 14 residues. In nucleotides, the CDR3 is TGTGCCAGCAGCGCCGGGACAGGGGACTACGAGCAGTACTTC. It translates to CASSAGTGDYEQYF.

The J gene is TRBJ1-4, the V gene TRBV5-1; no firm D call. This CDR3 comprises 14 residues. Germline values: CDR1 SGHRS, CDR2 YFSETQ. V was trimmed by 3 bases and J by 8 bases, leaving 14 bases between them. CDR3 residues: CASSWGREEEKLFF. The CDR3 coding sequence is TGCGCCAGCAGCTGGGGAAGGGAAGAAGAAAAACTGTTTTTT.

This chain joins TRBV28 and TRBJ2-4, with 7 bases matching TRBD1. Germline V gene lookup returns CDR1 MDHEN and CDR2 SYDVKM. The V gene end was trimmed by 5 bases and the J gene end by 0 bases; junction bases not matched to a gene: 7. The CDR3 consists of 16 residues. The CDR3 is CASSDWDSPAKNIQYF. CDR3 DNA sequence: TGTGCCAGCAGTGACTGGGACAGCCCAGCCAAAAACATTCAGTACTTC.

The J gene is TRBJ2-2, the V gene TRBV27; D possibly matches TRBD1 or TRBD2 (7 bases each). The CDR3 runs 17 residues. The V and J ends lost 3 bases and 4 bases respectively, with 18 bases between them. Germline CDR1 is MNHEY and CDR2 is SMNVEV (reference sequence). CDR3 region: CASSFYRQGGGTGELFF. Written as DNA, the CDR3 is TGTGCCAGCAGTTTTTACCGACAGGGAGGGGGCACCGGGGAGCTGTTTTTT.

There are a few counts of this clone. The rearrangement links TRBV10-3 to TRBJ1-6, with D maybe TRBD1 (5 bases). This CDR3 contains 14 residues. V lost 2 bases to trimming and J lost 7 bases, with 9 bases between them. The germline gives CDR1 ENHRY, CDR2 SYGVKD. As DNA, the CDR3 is TGTGCCATCAGTGAGGAGGGGTTCAATTCACCCCTCCACTTT. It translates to CAISEEGFNSPLHF.

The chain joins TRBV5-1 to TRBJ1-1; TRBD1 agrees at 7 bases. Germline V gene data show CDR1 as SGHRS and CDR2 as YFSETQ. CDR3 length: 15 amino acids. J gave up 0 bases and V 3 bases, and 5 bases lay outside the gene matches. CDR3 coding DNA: TGCGCCAGCAGCTGGGGGACAGCCATGAACACTGAAGCTTTCTTT. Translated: CASSWGTAMNTEAFF.

The DNA of the CDR3 is TGTGCCAGCAGCAGCCGCCCGGGACCTGAAGCTTTCTTT. Translation gives CASSSRPGPEAFF. The J gene is TRBJ1-1, the V gene TRBV5-5; possibly TRBD1 for D (5 bases). Per germline, CDR1 SGHKS and CDR2 YYEKEE (reference sequence). The V end was cut by 4 bases, the J end by 6 bases, with 13 bases between. The CDR3 has 13 amino acids.

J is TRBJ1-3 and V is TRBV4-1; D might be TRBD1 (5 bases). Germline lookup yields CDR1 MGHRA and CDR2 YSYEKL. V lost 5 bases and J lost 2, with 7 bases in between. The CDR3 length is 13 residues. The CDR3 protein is CASSDSTGNTIYF. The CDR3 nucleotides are TGCGCCAGCAGCGACAGTACTGGAAACACCATATATTTT.

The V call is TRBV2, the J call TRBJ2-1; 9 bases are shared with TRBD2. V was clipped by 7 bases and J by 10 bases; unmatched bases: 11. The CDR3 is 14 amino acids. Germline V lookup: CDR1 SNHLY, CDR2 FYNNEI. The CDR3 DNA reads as TGTGCCAGCAACTGGGGCGGGAGGGGGTCGGAGCAGTTCTTC. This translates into CASNWGGRGSEQFF.

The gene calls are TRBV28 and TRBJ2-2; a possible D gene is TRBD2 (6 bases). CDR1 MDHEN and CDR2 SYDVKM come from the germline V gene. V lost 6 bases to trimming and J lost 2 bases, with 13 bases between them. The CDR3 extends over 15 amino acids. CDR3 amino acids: CASSPRDFNTGELFF. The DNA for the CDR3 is TGTGCCAGCAGCCCCCGGGACTTTAACACCGGGGAGCTGTTTTTT.

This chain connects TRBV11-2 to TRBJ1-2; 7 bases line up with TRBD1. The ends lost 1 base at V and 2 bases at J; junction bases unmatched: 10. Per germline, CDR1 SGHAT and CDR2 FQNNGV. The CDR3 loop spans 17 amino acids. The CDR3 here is CASSLGPLTGKNYGYTF. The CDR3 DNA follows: TGTGCCAGCAGCTTAGGTCCCCTGACAGGGAAGAACTATGGCTACACCTTC.

Written as DNA, the CDR3 is TGTGCCAGCAGCCAAGCGGCGGGCACAATCGGGGGCTACACCTTC. This encodes CASSQAAGTIGGYTF. The chain combines TRBV14 with TRBJ1-2; D is ambiguous. CDR3 length: 15 amino acids. Germline-derived CDR1 and CDR2 are SGHDN and FVKESK. Trimming cost V 1 base and J 8 bases, with 17 bases left between them.

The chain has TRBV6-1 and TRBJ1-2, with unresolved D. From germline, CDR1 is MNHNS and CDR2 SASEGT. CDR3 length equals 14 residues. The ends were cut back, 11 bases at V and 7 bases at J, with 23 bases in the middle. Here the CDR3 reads CAGEGSGSAIGYTF. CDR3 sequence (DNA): TGTGCCGGAGAGGGATCAGGCTCCGCCATTGGCTACACCTTC.

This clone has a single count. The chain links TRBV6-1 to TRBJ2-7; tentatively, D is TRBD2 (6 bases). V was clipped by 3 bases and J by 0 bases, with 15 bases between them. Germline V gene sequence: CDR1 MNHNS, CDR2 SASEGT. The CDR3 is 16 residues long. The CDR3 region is CASSDYRAGSSYEQYF. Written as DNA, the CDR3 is TGTGCCAGCAGTGATTATAGGGCGGGAAGCTCCTACGAGCAGTACTTC.

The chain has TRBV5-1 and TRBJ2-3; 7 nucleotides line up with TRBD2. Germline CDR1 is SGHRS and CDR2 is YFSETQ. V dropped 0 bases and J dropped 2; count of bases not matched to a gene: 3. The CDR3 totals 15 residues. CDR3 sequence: CASSLDRGDTDTQYF. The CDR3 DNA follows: TGCGCCAGCAGCTTGGATCGGGGGGACACAGATACGCAGTATTTT.

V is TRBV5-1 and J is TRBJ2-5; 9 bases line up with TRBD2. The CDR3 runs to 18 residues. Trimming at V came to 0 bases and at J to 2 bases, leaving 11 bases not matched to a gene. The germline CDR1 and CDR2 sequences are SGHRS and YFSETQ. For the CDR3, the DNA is TGCGCCAGCAGCTTGGTGGGACTAGCAGGAAGGCCTCAAGAGACCCAGTACTTC. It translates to CASSLVGLAGRPQETQYF.

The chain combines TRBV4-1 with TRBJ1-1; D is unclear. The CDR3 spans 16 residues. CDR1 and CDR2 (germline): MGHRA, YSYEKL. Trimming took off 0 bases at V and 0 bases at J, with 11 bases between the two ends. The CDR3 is CASSQDRSVMNTEAFF. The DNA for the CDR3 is TGCGCCAGCAGCCAAGATAGGTCGGTAATGAACACTGAAGCTTTCTTT.